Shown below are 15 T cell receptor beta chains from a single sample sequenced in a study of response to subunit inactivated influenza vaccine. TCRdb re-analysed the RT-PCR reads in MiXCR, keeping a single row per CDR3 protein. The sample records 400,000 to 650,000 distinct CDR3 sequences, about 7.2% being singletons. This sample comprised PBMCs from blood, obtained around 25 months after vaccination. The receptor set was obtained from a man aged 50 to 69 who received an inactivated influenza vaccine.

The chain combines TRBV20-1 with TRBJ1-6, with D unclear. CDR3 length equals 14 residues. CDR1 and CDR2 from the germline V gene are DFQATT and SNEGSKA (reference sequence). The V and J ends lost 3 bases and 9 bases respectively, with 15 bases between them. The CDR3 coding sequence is TGCAGTGCTAGGACGACTGGCTCTCCTTCACCCCTCCACTTT. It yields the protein CSARTTGSPSPLHF.

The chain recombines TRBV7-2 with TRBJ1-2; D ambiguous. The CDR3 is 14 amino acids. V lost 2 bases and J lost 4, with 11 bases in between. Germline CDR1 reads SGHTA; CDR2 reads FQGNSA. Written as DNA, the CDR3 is TGTGCCAGCAGCTTAAATCCCGGGATCTATGGCTACACCTTC. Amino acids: CASSLNPGIYGYTF.

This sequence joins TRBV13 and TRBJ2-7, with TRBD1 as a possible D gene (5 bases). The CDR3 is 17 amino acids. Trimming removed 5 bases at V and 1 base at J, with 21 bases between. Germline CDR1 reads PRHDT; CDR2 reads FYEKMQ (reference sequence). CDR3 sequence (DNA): TGTGCCAGCAGCCCCAGGGCCGAGGTACAAAAATCCTACGAGCAGTACTTC. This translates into CASSPRAEVQKSYEQYF.

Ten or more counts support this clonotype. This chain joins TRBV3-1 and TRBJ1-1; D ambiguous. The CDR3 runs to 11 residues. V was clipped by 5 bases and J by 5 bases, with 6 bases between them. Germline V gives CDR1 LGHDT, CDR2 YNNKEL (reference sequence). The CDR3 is CASSTGTEAFF. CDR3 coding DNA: TGTGCCAGCAGCACCGGGACTGAAGCTTTCTTT.

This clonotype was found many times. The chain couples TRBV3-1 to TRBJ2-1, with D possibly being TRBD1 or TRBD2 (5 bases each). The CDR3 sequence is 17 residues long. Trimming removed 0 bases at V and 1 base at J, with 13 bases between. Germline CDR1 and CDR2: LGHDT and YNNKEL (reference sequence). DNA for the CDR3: TGTGCCAGCAGCCAAGATATCGGGGACCGATCCTACAATGAGCAGTTCTTC. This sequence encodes CASSQDIGDRSYNEQFF.

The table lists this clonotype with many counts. Here the CDR3 reads CASSESLSKPPYEQYF. The CDR3 coding sequence is TGTGCCAGCAGTGAATCCCTCAGTAAACCTCCCTACGAGCAGTACTTC. The chain is built from TRBV25-1 and TRBJ2-7; D is uncertain. Germline CDR1 reads MGHDK; CDR2 reads SYGVNS. The CDR3 runs 16 residues. V was shortened by 1 base and J by 2 bases, with 15 bases between the two germline ends.

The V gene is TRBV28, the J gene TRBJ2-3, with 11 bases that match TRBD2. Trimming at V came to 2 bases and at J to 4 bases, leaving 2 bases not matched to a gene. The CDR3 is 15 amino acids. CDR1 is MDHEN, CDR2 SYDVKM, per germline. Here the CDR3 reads CASSLLAGGPDTQYF. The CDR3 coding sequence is TGTGCCAGCAGTTTACTAGCGGGAGGCCCAGATACGCAGTATTTT.

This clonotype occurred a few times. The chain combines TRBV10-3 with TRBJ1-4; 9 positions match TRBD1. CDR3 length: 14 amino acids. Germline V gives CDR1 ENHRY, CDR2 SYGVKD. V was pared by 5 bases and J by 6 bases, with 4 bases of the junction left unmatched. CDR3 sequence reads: CAISKTGGDEKLFF. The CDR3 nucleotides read TGTGCCATCAGTAAGACAGGGGGAGATGAAAAACTGTTTTTT.

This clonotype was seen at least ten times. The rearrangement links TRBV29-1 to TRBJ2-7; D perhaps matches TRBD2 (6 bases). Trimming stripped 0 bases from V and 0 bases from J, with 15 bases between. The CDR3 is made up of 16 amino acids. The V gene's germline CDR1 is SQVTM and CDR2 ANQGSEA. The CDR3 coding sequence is TGCAGCGTTGAAGATCGAGGTAGCGGCAACTCCTACGAGCAGTACTTC. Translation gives CSVEDRGSGNSYEQYF.

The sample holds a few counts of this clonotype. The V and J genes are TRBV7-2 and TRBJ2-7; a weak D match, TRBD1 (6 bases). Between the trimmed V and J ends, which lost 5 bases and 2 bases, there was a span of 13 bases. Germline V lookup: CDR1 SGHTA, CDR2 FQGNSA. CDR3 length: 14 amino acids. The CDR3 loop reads CASSPGQRAYEQYF. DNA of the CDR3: TGTGCCAGCAGCCCCGGACAGCGAGCCTACGAGCAGTACTTC.

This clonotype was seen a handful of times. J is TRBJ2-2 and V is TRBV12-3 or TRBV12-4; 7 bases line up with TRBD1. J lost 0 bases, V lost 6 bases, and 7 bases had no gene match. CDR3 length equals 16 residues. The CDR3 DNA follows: TGTGCCAGCAGGTTTGCCGGGACAGCGAACACCGGGGAGCTGTTTTTT. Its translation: CASRFAGTANTGELFF.

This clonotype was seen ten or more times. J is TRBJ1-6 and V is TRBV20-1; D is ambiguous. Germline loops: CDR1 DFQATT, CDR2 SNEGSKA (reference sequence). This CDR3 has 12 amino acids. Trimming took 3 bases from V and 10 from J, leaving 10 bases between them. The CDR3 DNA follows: TGCAGTGCTAGTCCGGGTTGGTCACCCCTCCACTTT. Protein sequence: CSASPGWSPLHF.

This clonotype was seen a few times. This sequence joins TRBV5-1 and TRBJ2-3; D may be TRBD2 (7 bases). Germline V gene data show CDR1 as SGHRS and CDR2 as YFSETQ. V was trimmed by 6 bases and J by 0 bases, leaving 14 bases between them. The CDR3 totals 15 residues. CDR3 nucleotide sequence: TGCGCCAGCAATCAGCGGGACATTAGCACAGATACGCAGTATTTT. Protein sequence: CASNQRDISTDTQYF.

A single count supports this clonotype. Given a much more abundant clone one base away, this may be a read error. CDR3 nucleotide sequence: TGTGCCAGCAGCCGCGGCGGGCGGGAGGCAGATACGCAGTATTTT. Translating gives CASSRGGREADTQYF. The V call is TRBV5-6, the J call TRBJ2-3, with 8 bases that match TRBD2. The CDR3 has 15 residues. Germline-derived CDR1 and CDR2 are SGHDT and YYEEEE. The J segment lost 4 bases and the V segment lost 4 bases, leaving 8 bases of the junction unmatched.

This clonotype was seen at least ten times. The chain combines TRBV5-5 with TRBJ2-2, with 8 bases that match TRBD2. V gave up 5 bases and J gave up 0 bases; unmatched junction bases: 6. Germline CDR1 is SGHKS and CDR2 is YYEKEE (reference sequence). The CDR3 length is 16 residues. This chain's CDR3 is CASSPGLASNTGELFF. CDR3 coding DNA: TGTGCCAGCAGTCCTGGACTAGCTTCGAACACCGGGGAGCTGTTTTTT.